One T cell receptor (beta chain) is described in this entry. This clone was counted between two and nine times. Its antigen is not yet known. No much larger clone is present one base from it, and per-base qualities are unavailable. Focal radiation therapy combined with CTLA-4 blockade (ipilimumab) was tested in patients with chemo-refractory metastatic non-small-cell lung cancer. The cysteine opens and the phenylalanine closes a CDR3 of 18 amino acids. Only the CDR3 DNA stays, 54 bases, in frame from base 1. Looking up the germline V gene yields CDR1 KGHSH and CDR2 LQKENI. For this chain, trimming is 3 bases at the V end and 2 bases at the J end, and the number of junction bases without a gene match is 11. The sample is drawn from a study of radiotherapy plus CTLA-4 blockade in lung cancer (dated by TCRdb to 2016 to 2019). In terms of the full investigation: Objective responses occurred in 18% of enrolled patients, and just over 30% achieved disease control. Overall study results and their limits: The strongest predictors of response were reported to be early dynamic shifts in blood T cell clones along with a rise in serum interferon-beta following radiation. After treatment with radiotherapy and ipilimumab, TCR clones that originated in tumors expanded in peripheral blood.

The method was the immunoSEQ multiplex PCR assay. TCRdb provides this immuneACCESS table in a form limited to in-frame rearrangements. Some clones are lacking; in checked studies, under half of them reflect an unresolved V gene, and why the rest are absent is not known. The sample profile shows 14,000 to 15,000 clones; around 67% of them were found once. Roughly 50% of the sample goes to the ten largest clones. This receptor was taken from a human donor with non-small cell lung cancer whose response to radiotherapy plus ipilimumab could not be evaluated. The rearrangement joined TRBV18 to TRBJ1-4; 8 of the junction bases match TRBD1. Sequencing was performed on peripheral blood, taken from a patient treated with radiotherapy plus ipilimumab. The DNA sequence is given as TGTGCCAGCTCACCCGTTCCGGGACAGGCCGGCACTAATGAAAAACTGTTTTTT. Translation gives CASSPVPGQAGTNEKLFF.